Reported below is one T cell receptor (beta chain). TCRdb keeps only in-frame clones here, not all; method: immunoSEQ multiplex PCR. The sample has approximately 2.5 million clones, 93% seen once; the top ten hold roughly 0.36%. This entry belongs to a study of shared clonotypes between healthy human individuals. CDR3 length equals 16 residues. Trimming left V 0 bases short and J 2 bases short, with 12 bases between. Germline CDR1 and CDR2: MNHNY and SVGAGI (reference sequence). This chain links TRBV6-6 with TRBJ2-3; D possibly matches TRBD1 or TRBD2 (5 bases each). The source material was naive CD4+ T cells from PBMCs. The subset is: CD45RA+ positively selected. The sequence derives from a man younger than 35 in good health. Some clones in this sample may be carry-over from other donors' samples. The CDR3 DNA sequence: TGTGCCAGCAGTTACTCGGGACGGACGAACACAGATACGCAGTATTTT. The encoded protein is CASSYSGRTNTDTQYF.